A selection of T cell receptor beta chains follows, all from one sample in a study of shared clonotypes between healthy human individuals. Sequencing used immunoSEQ multiplex PCR; TCRdb keeps in-frame clones, though not all of them. Of 2,500,000 or so clones listed, over 85% were seen once; the top ten hold approximately 0.37%. What was sequenced was naive CD4+ T cells from PBMCs. These receptors originate from a man younger than 35 in good health. Some clones in this sample may be carry-over from other donors' samples. CDR3s include the opening cysteine and the closing phenylalanine or tryptophan. A D gene is named only where the DNA matches it firmly. The size of a clone is reported for some rows only, either as once, few or many, or as a class for expanded clones.

V gene	D gene	J gene	clone size	CDR3 protein	CDR3 DNA
TRBV27	.	TRBJ1-1	once	CASSLEGSITEAFF	TGTGCCAGCAGTTTAGAAGGGTCGATTACTGAAGCTTTCTTT
TRBV28	.	TRBJ2-7	.	CASSLLGGEYEQYF	TGTGCCAGCAGTTTATTAGGGGGAGAATACGAGCAGTACTTC
TRBV28	.	TRBJ2-2	once	CASRPNTGELFF	TGTGCCAGCAGACCGAACACCGGGGAGCTGTTTTTT
TRBV6-1	TRBD1	TRBJ2-1	.	CATYRGQGSYNEQFF	TGTGCCACCTACAGGGGGCAAGGCTCCTACAATGAGCAGTTCTTC
TRBV4-2	.	TRBJ1-6	.	CASSQGSSRGMRPYNSPLHF	TGTGCCAGCAGCCAAGGATCATCCAGGGGAATGAGGCCTTATAATTCACCCCTCCACTTT
TRBV28	.	TRBJ2-1	.	CASSLWPYNEQFF	TGTGCCAGCAGTTTATGGCCTTACAATGAGCAGTTCTTC
TRBV2	TRBD2	TRBJ2-3	.	CASSPRTSGTDTQYF	TGTGCCAGCAGTCCCCGGACTAGCGGGACAGATACGCAGTATTTT
TRBV7-6	.	TRBJ1-4	.	CASSLAGANEKLFF	TGTGCCAGCAGCTTAGCCGGGGCGAATGAAAAACTGTTTTTT
TRBV7-3	.	TRBJ2-6	.	CASSWGLSGANVLTF	TGTGCCAGCAGCTGGGGACTCTCTGGGGCCAACGTCCTGACTTTC
TRBV2	.	TRBJ2-4	once	CASSETVVAKNIQYF	TGTGCCAGCAGCGAGACAGTGGTAGCCAAAAACATTCAGTACTTC
TRBV7-2	.	TRBJ2-5	.	CAITEGPQETQYF	TGTGCGATTACCGAGGGTCCCCAAGAGACCCAGTACTTC